Presented here are 11 T cell receptor beta chains from one specimen sequenced in a study of T cell responses to AZD1222 COVID-19 vaccine. Assay used: immunoSEQ multiplex PCR; TCRdb lists only in-frame clones, some missing. The sample contains about 56,000 clones, approximately 86% of which appear only once. Sequences were derived from peripheral blood, sampled 28 days after the second AZD1222 dose. The receptors were gathered from an adult who received the AZD1222 COVID-19 vaccine.

This chain joins TRBV28 and TRBJ1-1; D might be TRBD1 (6 bases). The CDR3 consists of 12 residues. Looked up from germline, CDR1 is MDHEN and CDR2 is SYDVKM. Trimming pared 11 bases from V and 3 bases from J, leaving 13 bases between. The CDR3 DNA sequence: TGTGCCGAAAGGGACATTGACACTGAAGCTTTCTTT. Translated: CAERDIDTEAFF.

The rearrangement uses TRBV28 and TRBJ1-2; 8 bases agree with TRBD1. The V segment lost 1 base and the J segment 7 bases; nucleotides outside the gene matches: 5. The CDR3 has 14 residues. Germline V CDR1 and CDR2: MDHEN, SYDVKM. CDR3 sequence reads: CASSLSQGAVGYTF. Here the CDR3 DNA reads TGTGCCAGCAGTTTATCTCAGGGGGCGGTTGGCTACACCTTC.

V gene TRBV18 combines with J gene TRBJ2-5; D might be TRBD2 (7 bases). CDR3 length: 13 amino acids. Germline values: CDR1 KGHSH, CDR2 LQKENI. Trimming stripped 10 bases from V and 1 base from J, with 13 bases between. CDR3 bases: TGTGCCACCACGAGGGGGGGCCAAGAGACCCAGTACTTC. Translation gives CATTRGGQETQYF. Together with reference TRBV18 and TRBJ2-5, the CDR3 gives the full variable domain: NAGVMQNPRHLVRRRGQEARLRCSPMKGHSHVYWYRQLPEEGLKFMVYLQKENIIDESGMPKERFSAEFPKEGPSILRIQQVVRGDSAAYFCATTRGGQETQYFGPGTRLLVL.

This clone was seen once. The chain carries TRBV5-1 and TRBJ1-2; D gene ambiguous. The CDR3 is 13 amino acids. Trimming shortened V by 0 bases and J by 7 bases, and 10 bases separated the two germline ends. Germline-derived CDR1 and CDR2 are SGHRS and YFSETQ. The CDR3 sequence: CASSLAEGSGYTF. The CDR3 DNA reads as TGCGCCAGCAGCTTGGCAGAGGGAAGTGGCTACACCTTC. The entire variable domain, with the rest obtained from reference TRBV5-1 and TRBJ1-2, is as follows: KAGVTQTPRYLIKTRGQQVTLSCSPISGHRSVSWYQQTPGQGLQFLFEYFSETQRNKGNFPGRFSGRQFSNSRSEMNVSTLELGDSALYLCASSLAEGSGYTFGSGTRLTVV.

The chain links TRBV2 to TRBJ1-1; 8 bases fit TRBD1. Trimming at V came to 7 bases and at J to 1 base, leaving 5 bases not matched to a gene. Germline CDR1 and CDR2: SNHLY and FYNNEI. CDR3 length: 14 residues. The CDR3 sequence is CASKGTGGNTEAFF. Here the CDR3 DNA reads TGTGCCAGCAAGGGGACAGGTGGGAACACTGAAGCTTTCTTT.

The V call is TRBV11-3, the J call TRBJ2-7, with TRBD1 identical over 11 bases. Trimming took 3 bases from V and 7 from J; bases not matched to a gene: 5. Germline CDR1 is SGHNT and CDR2 is YENEEA. The CDR3 loop spans 14 amino acids. The chain's CDR3 is CASSLGQGGREQYF. The CDR3 nucleotides are TGTGCCAGCAGCTTGGGACAGGGGGGCCGGGAGCAGTACTTC. Based on the CDR3 plus reference TRBV11-3 and TRBJ2-7, the full variable domain is EAGVVQSPRYKIIEKKQPVAFWCNPISGHNTLYWYLQNLGQGPELLIRYENEEAVDDSQLPKDRFSAERLKGVDSTLKIQPAELGDSAVYLCASSLGQGGREQYFGPGTRLTVT.

The chain employs TRBV28 and TRBJ2-7, with D perhaps TRBD1 (5 bases). Germline CDR1 and CDR2: MDHEN and SYDVKM. V was pared by 1 base and J by 2 bases, with 6 bases between. The CDR3 runs 13 residues. CDR3 region: CASSLSGTYEQYF. In DNA, the CDR3 is TGTGCCAGCAGTTTATCAGGGACCTACGAGCAGTACTTC. Full variable domain (outside the CDR3, taken from reference TRBV28 and TRBJ2-7): DVKVTQSSRYLVKRTGEKVFLECVQDMDHENMFWYRQDPGLGLRLIYFSYDVKMKEKGDIPEGYSVSREKKERFSLILESASTNQTSMYLCASSLSGTYEQYFGPGTRLTVT.

This clone was observed a handful of times. The chain employs TRBV5-1 and TRBJ1-5; D possibly corresponds to TRBD1 (5 bases). The CDR3 extends over 13 amino acids. V dropped 3 bases and J dropped 3 bases, with 7 bases sitting between them. In germline, CDR1 is SGHRS, CDR2 YFSETQ. DNA of the CDR3: TGCGCCAGCAGCTGGGGGTTCAATCAGCCCCAGCATTTT. Translating it yields CASSWGFNQPQHF.

This chain joins TRBV2 and TRBJ2-5; the D gene is possibly TRBD2 (7 bases). This CDR3 spans 17 amino acids. Germline CDR1 and CDR2: SNHLY and FYNNEI. V lost 2 bases and J lost 5, with 21 bases in between. CDR3 sequence: CASSETIGGPQGETQYF. CDR3 nucleotides: TGTGCCAGCAGTGAAACAATCGGGGGGCCCCAGGGCGAGACCCAGTACTTC.

In this sample, this clone turned up once. The genes are TRBV13 and TRBJ2-5; 12 nucleotides match TRBD2. The CDR3 is 16 residues long. Germline V gene sequence: CDR1 PRHDT, CDR2 FYEKMQ (reference sequence). J lost 3 bases, V lost 5 bases, and 7 bases had no gene match. This CDR3 is CASSPRLAGVEETQYF. CDR3 coding DNA: TGTGCCAGCAGCCCCAGACTAGCGGGAGTGGAAGAGACCCAGTACTTC.

V is TRBV6-4 and J is TRBJ2-2; D might be TRBD1 or TRBD2, each matching 6 bases. With 6 bases removed from V and 2 bases from J, the gap between germline ends came to 10 bases. This CDR3 has 14 amino acids. Germline CDR1 and CDR2: MRHNA and SNTAGT. The CDR3 loop is CASRRDINTGELFF. DNA for the CDR3: TGTGCCAGCAGGCGGGACATCAACACCGGGGAGCTGTTTTTT.